This passage covers 20 T cell receptor beta chains from one sample sequenced in a study of tumor and adjacent non-tumor tissue in lung cancer. A modified ARM-PCR protocol with three rounds of nested PCR amplified TCRbeta. A single record per CDR3 protein comes from TCRdb applying MiXCR to the multiplex PCR reads. Found here are approximately 90,000 distinct CDR3 sequences, 65% to 75% of them singletons; the top ten hold around 17%. This sample's RNA came from whole unsorted tissue. Source material: lung tumor tissue. These receptors were collected from a man between 60 and 70 years old with non-small cell lung cancer.

The table lists this clonotype with many counts. This rearrangement joins TRBV20-1 to TRBJ2-4; D perhaps matches TRBD1 (6 bases). The CDR3 loop spans 18 amino acids. Trimming took off 5 bases at V and 0 bases at J, with 23 bases between the two ends. Germline values: CDR1 DFQATT, CDR2 SNEGSKA (reference sequence). DNA for the CDR3: TGCAGTGCTTCCCTTGGACAGTTGACAAAACTAGCCAAAAACATTCAGTACTTC. Translation: CSASLGQLTKLAKNIQYF.

A note on this clonotype: One end of the junction varies from germline; a read error may be responsible. The chain couples TRBV6-6 to TRBJ2-7, with D perhaps TRBD2 (5 bases). Per germline, CDR1 MNHNY and CDR2 SVGAGI (reference sequence). The CDR3 runs 12 residues. CDR3 in DNA: TGTGTCAGCGGATCATTACCCTACGAACAGTACTTC. This codes for CVSGSLPYEQYF.

The chain employs TRBV29-1 and TRBJ2-3; D may be TRBD2 (6 bases). This CDR3 has 15 residues. The germline gives CDR1 SQVTM, CDR2 ANQGSEA. CDR3 DNA sequence: TGCTGCATTGTTGGCGGCGGGGATAGCACAGATACGCAGTATTTT. Protein: CCIVGGGDSTDTQYF.

This clonotype was counted a few times. One base away lies a much larger clone, so this may be a sequencing read error. Here the CDR3 DNA reads TGTGCCAGCAGAGGAACAGGGGTGGGAGACTATGGCTACACCTTC. This translates into CASRGTGVGDYGYTF. The V call is TRBV6-5, the J call TRBJ1-2, with 7 bases lining up with TRBD1. V lost 6 bases to trimming and J lost 3 bases; unmatched junction nucleotides: 10. The CDR3 loop spans 15 amino acids. Per the germline V gene, CDR1 is MNHEY and CDR2 is SVGAGI.

In regard to this clonotype: The junction and the germline gene differ at one end; a read error may be behind it. The CDR3 sequence is CTSNSAVTYSQETQYF. CDR3 DNA: TGTACCAGCAACTCGGCTGTCACTTACTCCCAAGAGACCCAGTACTTC. The chain has TRBV11-1 and TRBJ2-5; D unclear. The CDR3 is 16 amino acids. Germline lookup yields CDR1 SGHAT and CDR2 FQDESV (reference sequence).

A note on this clonotype: At one end, the junction sequence differs from germline, possibly due to a read error. V is TRBV12-3 or TRBV12-4 and J is TRBJ2-4; 11 bases are shared with TRBD1. The CDR3 extends over 15 amino acids. Here the CDR3 reads CASSPLGTGGDIQYF. The DNA for the CDR3 is TGTGCCAGCAGTCCACTCGGGACAGGGGGAGACATTCAATACTTC.

About this clonotype: The junction differs from germline at one of its ends, possibly a read error. J is TRBJ2-6 and V is TRBV5-4, with D perhaps matching TRBD2 (7 bases). Germline V gene lookup returns CDR1 SGHNT and CDR2 YYREEE (reference sequence). This CDR3 is built from 14 residues. CDR3 residues: CANRGGVGANVLTF. CDR3 nucleotide sequence: TGTGCCAACAGAGGGGGGGTTGGGGCCAACGTCCTAACTTTC.

Of note for this clonotype: A junction end diverges from the germline sequence, so it may reflect a read error. The rearrangement uses TRBV29-1 and TRBJ1-1; D unclear. The CDR3 contains 12 residues. CDR1 is SQVTM, CDR2 ANQGSEA, per germline. The CDR3 nucleotides are TGTGGCGTTGGAGGCTTTGGGGCTGAAGCTTTCTTT. Translating gives CGVGGFGAEAFF.

This clonotype was recorded many times. The CDR3 protein is CASQGTRAYEQYF. CDR3 nucleotides: TGTGCCTCCCAGGGAACCCGAGCATACGAGCAGTACTTC. V and J are TRBV6-2 or TRBV6-3 and TRBJ2-7; D might be TRBD1 (5 bases). CDR1 and CDR2 (germline): MNHEY, SVGEGT. This CDR3 contains 13 residues. V lost 11 bases and J 4 bases, leaving 18 bases between the germline ends.

The V and J genes are TRBV9 and TRBJ2-7, with TRBD2 identical over 7 bases. The CDR3 covers 14 residues. Losses at the gene ends were 3 bases for V and 5 bases for J; bases not matched to a gene: 8. Germline V gene data show CDR1 as SGDLS and CDR2 as YYNGEE. CDR3 DNA sequence: TGTGCCAGCAGCGGTAGCGGGCTAGGAGACGAGCAGTACTTC. Protein: CASSGSGLGDEQYF.

In this sample, this clonotype turned up a few times. At one of its ends the junction is not consistent with the germline gene, which may arise from a read error. V and J are TRBV5-4 and TRBJ1-2; D ambiguous. The CDR3 runs to 14 residues. CDR1 is SGHNT and CDR2 is YYREEE in the germline V gene (reference sequence). The DNA for the CDR3 is TGTGCCAGCAGCTTGGTAGCGGCTAACTATAGCTACACCTTC. Amino acid sequence: CASSLVAANYSYTF.

Concerning this clonotype: The conserved phenylalanine or tryptophan is not found at the CDR3 terminus, so this likely reflects a read error. The chain recombines TRBV6-1 with TRBJ2-7; possibly TRBD1 or TRBD2 for D (5 bases each). Germline CDR1 MNHNS, CDR2 SASEGT. The CDR3 totals 14 residues. V was clipped by 4 bases and J by 2 bases, with 12 bases between them. The CDR3 nucleotides are TGTGCCAGCAGTGCCACGACGGGACCCTACGAGCAGTACTCC. Protein: CASSATTGPYEQYS.

About this clonotype: A much larger clone is a single base away; this may be a read error. This chain joins TRBV20-1 and TRBJ1-5; D is possibly TRBD1 (6 bases). CDR3 length: 15 residues. The V gene's germline CDR1 is DFQATT and CDR2 SNEGSKA (reference sequence). The CDR3 reads CNARRTEGGGQPQHF. The CDR3 nucleotides read TGCAATGCTAGAAGAACCGAAGGGGGTGGGCAGCCCCAGCATTTT.

As concerns this clonotype: The junction does not match germline at one end; this may be a read error. The V and J genes are TRBV12-3 or TRBV12-4 and TRBJ2-5, with a possible D match to TRBD1 (6 bases). This CDR3 comprises 15 residues. The DNA for the CDR3 is TGTGCCAGCAATTTAGGGGGACACCCACATGAGACCCATTACTTC. Translated, it gives CASNLGGHPHETHYF.

This clonotype was observed many times. This rearrangement joins TRBV6-6 to TRBJ2-2, with 7 bases lining up with TRBD2. The CDR3 contains 13 residues. Germline V gene data show CDR1 as MNHNY and CDR2 as SVGAGI (reference sequence). Germline trimming cut 7 bases from V and 6 bases from J; bases unmatched to any gene: 5. CDR3 sequence: CASTYGGAGELFF. The CDR3 DNA reads as TGTGCCAGCACCTATGGGGGGGCCGGGGAGCTGTTTTTT.

In regard to this clonotype: One end of the junction fails to match germline, which may point to a read error. The chain combines TRBV5-1 with TRBJ1-1; maybe TRBD1 (5 bases). CDR3 length: 15 amino acids. Germline V gene sequence: CDR1 SGHRS, CDR2 YFSETQ. The CDR3 spells CASSLGDGVNTEPFF. Written as DNA, the CDR3 is TGCGCCAGCAGCTTGGGGGACGGGGTTAACACTGAACCTTTCTTT.

In regard to this clonotype: Because the CDR3 is missing its conserved closing phenylalanine or tryptophan, this is likely a read error. The chain links TRBV11-2 to TRBJ2-1; 14 nucleotides agree with TRBD2. The junction had 4 bases not matched to a gene; V was cut back by 8 bases and J by 7 bases. Per germline, CDR1 SGHAT and CDR2 FQNNGV. The CDR3 covers 14 residues. For the CDR3, the DNA is TGTGCCAGCGCCGGGACTAGCGGGAGAAATGAGCAGTTCCTC. As protein: CASAGTSGRNEQFL.

As concerns this clonotype: A much larger clone lies a single base off, so this may be a read error. This chain joins TRBV12-3 or TRBV12-4 and TRBJ2-6; 7 bases align to TRBD1. The length of the CDR3 is 15 residues. The CDR3 reads CVSRKQGAGANVLTF. CDR3 in DNA: TGTGTCAGCAGGAAGCAGGGGGCTGGGGCCAACGTCCTGACTTTC.

About this clonotype: One junction end does not reproduce the germline sequence, and a read error may be involved. The V and J genes are TRBV29-1 and TRBJ2-1; D is possibly TRBD2 (6 bases). CDR1 is SQVTM, CDR2 ANQGSEA, per germline. CDR3 length equals 13 residues. The CDR3 region is CGVVGGAYNEQFF. Here the CDR3 DNA reads TGCGGCGTAGTCGGGGGAGCCTATAATGAGCAGTTCTTC.

To note about this clonotype: This clone may be a read error of a much larger clone one base away. The gene calls are TRBV10-3 and TRBJ2-2; 11 nucleotides align to TRBD1. CDR1 is ENHRY and CDR2 is SYGVKD in the germline V gene. There are 15 residues in the CDR3. The trim removed 6 bases at V and 4 bases at J, leaving 4 bases unmatched. The CDR3 DNA reads as TGTGCCATCAGGCCGGGACAGGGGGGCACCGGGGAGCTGTTTTTT. Residues: CAIRPGQGGTGELFF.